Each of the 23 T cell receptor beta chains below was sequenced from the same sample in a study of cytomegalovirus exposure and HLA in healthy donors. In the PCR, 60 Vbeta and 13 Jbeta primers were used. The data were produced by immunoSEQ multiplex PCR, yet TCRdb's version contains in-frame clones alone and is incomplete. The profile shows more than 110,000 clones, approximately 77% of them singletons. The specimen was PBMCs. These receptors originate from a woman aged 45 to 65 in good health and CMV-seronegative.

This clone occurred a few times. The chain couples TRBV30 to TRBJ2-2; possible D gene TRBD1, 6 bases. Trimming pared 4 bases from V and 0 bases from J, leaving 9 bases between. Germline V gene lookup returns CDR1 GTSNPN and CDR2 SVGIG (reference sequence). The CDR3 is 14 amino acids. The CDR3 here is CAWIQGSNTGELFF. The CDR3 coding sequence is TGTGCCTGGATCCAGGGGTCGAACACCGGGGAGCTGTTTTTT.

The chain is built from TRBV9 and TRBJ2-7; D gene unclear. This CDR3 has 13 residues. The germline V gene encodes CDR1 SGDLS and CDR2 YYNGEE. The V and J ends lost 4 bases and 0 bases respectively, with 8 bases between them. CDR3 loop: CASSSVSSYEQYF. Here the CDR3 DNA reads TGTGCCAGCAGCTCAGTGTCCTCCTACGAGCAGTACTTC.

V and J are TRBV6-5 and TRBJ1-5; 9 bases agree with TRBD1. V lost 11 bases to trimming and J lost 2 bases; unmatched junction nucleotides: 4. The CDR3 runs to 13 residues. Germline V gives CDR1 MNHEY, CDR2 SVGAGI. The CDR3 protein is CAVRQGGNQPQHF. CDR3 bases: TGTGCCGTAAGACAGGGGGGCAATCAGCCCCAGCATTTT.

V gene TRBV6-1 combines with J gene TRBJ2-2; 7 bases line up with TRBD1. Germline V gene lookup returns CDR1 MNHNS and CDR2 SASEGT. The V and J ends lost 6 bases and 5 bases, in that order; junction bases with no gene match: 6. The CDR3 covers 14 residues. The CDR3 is CASSPQGRTGELFF. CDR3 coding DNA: TGTGCCAGCAGCCCACAGGGGCGAACCGGGGAGCTGTTTTTT.

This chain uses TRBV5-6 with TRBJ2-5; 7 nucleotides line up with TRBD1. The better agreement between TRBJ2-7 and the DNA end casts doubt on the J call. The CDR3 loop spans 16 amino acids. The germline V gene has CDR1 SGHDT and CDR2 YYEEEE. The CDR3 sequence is CASSLGSTGTGYEQYF. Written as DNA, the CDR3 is TGTGCCAGCAGCTTGGGGTCGACAGGGACCGGCTACGAGCAGTACTTC.

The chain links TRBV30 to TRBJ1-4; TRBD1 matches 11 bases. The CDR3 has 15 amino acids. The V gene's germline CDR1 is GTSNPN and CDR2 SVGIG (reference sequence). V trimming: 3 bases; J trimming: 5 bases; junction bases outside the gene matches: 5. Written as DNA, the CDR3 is TGTGCCTGGAGGAGGGGGGACAGGGGGAATGAAAAACTGTTTTTT. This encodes CAWRRGDRGNEKLFF.

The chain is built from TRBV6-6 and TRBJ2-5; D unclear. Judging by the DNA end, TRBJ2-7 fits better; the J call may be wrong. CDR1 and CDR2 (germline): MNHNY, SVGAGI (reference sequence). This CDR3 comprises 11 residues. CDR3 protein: CASSPRYEQYF. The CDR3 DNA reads TGTGCCAGCAGCCCCAGGTACGAGCAGTACTTC.

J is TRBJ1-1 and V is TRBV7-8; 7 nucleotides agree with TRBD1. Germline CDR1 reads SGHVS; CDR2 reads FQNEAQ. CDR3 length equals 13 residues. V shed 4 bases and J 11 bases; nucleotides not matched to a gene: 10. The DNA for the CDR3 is TGTGCCAGCAGCTCGGGACAGAGGCTTGGGGCTTTCTTT. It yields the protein CASSSGQRLGAFF.

The CDR3 nucleotides read TGCAGCGTTGGTCGAGCAACTAATGAAAAACTGTTTTTT. Amino acid sequence: CSVGRATNEKLFF. The V gene is TRBV29-1, the J gene TRBJ1-4; D is undetermined. Trimming took 4 bases from V and 0 from J, leaving 6 bases between them. This CDR3 comprises 13 residues. The germline gives CDR1 SQVTM, CDR2 ANQGSEA.

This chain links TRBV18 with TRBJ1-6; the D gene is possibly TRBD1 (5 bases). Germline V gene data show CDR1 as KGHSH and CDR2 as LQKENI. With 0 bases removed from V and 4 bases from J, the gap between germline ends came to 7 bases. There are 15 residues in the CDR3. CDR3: CASSPPRGYNSPLHF. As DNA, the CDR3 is TGTGCCAGCTCACCACCGCGGGGGTATAATTCACCCCTCCACTTT.

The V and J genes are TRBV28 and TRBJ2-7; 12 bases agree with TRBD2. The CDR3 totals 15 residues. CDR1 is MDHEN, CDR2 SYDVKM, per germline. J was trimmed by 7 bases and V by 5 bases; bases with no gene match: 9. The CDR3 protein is CASSLAGGPLDEQYF. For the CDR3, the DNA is TGTGCCAGCAGTCTAGCGGGGGGGCCACTCGATGAGCAGTACTTC.

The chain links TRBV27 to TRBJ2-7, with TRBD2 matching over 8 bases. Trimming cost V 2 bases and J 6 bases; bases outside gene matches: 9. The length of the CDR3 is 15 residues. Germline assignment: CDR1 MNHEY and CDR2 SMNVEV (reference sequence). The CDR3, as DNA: TGTGCCAGCAGTTTAGATGAGCGGGGGTTGCGCGAGCAGTACTTC. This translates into CASSLDERGLREQYF.

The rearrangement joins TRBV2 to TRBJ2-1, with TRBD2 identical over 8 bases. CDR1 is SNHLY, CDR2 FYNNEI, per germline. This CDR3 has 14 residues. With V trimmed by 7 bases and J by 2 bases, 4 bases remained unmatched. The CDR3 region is CASIPGLAYNEQFF. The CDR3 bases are TGTGCCAGCATCCCGGGACTAGCCTACAATGAGCAGTTCTTC.

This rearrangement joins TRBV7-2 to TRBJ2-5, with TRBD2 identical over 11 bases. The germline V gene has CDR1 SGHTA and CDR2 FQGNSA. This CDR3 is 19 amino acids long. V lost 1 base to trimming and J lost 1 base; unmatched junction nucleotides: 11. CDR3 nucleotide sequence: TGTGCCAGCAGCTTAGACCGGCCACTAGCGGGGGTAGTCCAAGAGACCCAGTACTTC. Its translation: CASSLDRPLAGVVQETQYF.

The CDR3 DNA is TGTGCCAGCAGCTTACAGCGGGGCCCCCAAGAGACCCAGTACTTC. Translated: CASSLQRGPQETQYF. The rearrangement uses TRBV7-8 and TRBJ2-5; TRBD2 matches at 7 bases. Germline assignment: CDR1 SGHVS and CDR2 FQNEAQ. The CDR3 spans 15 residues. Losses at the gene ends were 2 bases for V and 1 base for J; bases not matched to a gene: 4.

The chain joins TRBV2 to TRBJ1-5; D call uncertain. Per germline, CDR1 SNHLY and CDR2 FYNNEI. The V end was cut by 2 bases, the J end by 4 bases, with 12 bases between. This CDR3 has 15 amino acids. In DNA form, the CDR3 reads TGTGCCAGCAGTGAATTCACAGTGTTAAATCAGCCCCAGCATTTT. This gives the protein CASSEFTVLNQPQHF. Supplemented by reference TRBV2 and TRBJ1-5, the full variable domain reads EPEVTQTPSHQVTQMGQEVILRCVPISNHLYFYWYRQILGQKVEFLVSFYNNEISEKSEIFDDQFSVERPDGSNFTLKIRSTKLEDSAMYFCASSEFTVLNQPQHFGDGTRLSIL.

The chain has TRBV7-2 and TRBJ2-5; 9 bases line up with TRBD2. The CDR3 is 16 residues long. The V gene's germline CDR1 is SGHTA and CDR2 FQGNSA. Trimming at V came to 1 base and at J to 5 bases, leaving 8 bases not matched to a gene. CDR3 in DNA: TGTGCCAGCAGCTTAGGGCTAGCGGGGATTGGGGAGACCCAGTACTTC. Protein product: CASSLGLAGIGETQYF.

CDR3 amino acids: CASSLFNEKLFF. Here the CDR3 DNA reads TGTGCCAGCAGTCTTTTTAATGAAAAACTGTTTTTT. This rearrangement joins TRBV27 to TRBJ1-4; D gene ambiguous. Trimming cost V 5 bases and J 4 bases, with 5 bases left between them. The CDR3 has 12 residues. CDR1 is MNHEY, CDR2 SMNVEV, per germline (reference sequence).

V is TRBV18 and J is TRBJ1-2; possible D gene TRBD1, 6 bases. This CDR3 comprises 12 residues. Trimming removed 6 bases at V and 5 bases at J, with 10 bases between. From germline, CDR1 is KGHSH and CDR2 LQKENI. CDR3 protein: CASSTGEYGYTF. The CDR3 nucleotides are TGTGCCAGCTCGACAGGCGAGTATGGCTACACCTTC.

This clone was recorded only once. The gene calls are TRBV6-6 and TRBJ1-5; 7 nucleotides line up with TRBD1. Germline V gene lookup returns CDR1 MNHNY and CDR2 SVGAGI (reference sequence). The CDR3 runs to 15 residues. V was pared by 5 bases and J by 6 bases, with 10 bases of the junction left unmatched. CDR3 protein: CASSTGTEVGQPQHF. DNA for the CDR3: TGTGCCAGCAGTACAGGGACAGAGGTCGGTCAGCCCCAGCATTTT.

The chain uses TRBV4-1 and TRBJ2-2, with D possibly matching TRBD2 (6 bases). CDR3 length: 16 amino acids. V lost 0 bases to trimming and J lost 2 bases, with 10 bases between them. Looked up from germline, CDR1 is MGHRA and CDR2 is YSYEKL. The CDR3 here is CASSQEGGSNTGELFF. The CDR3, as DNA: TGCGCCAGCAGCCAAGAGGGGGGTTCCAACACCGGGGAGCTGTTTTTT.

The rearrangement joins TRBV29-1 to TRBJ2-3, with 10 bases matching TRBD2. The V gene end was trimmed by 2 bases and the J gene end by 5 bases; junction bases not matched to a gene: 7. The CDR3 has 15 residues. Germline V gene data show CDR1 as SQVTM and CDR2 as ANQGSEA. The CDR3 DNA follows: TGCAGCGTTGAACCCAGCGGGGGGGCCGGAGATACGCAGTATTTT. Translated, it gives CSVEPSGGAGDTQYF.

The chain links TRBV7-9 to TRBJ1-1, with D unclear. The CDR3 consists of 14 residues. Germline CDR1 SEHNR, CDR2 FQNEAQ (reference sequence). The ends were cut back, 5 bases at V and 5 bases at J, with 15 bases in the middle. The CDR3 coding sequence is TGTGCCAGCAGCCGAGGGTCAGTGTGGACTGAAGCTTTCTTT. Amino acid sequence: CASSRGSVWTEAFF. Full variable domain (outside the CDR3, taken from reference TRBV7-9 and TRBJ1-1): DTGVSQNPRHKITKRGQNVTFRCDPISEHNRLYWYRQTLGQGPEFLTYFQNEAQLEKSRLLSDRFSAERPKGSFSTLEIQRTEQGDSAMYLCASSRGSVWTEAFFGQGTRLTVV.